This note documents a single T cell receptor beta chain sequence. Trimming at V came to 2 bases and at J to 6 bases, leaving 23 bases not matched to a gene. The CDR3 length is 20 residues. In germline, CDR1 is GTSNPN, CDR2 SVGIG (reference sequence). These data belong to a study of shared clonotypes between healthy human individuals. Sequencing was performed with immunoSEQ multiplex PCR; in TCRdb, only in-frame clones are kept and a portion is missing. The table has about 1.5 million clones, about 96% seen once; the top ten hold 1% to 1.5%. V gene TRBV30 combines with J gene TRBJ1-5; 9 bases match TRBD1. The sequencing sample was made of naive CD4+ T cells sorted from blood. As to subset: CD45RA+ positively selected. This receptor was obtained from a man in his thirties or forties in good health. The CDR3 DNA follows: TGTGCCTGGAGTCCACCAAACGACTGTGGGGACAGGGTTTTTGGTCAGCCCCAGCATTTT. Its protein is CAWSPPNDCGDRVFGQPQHF.